The sequence of this T cell receptor (beta chain) was determined in a study of glioma-infiltrating T cells after dendritic cell vaccination. The wider study: Between about 2002 and 2012, patients got autologous tumor lysate-pulsed dendritic cell vaccines.

The immunoSEQ assay amplified TCRB CDR3 from up to 2 ug DNA. Amplification used 60 V beta primers and 13 J beta primers. Sequencing was performed with immunoSEQ multiplex PCR; in TCRdb, only in-frame clones are kept and a portion is missing. Among 85,000 to 95,000 clones listed, around 86% were seen once. With regard to this clone: As yet, its antigen is unknown.

Broader study findings: Patients with more pretreatment TILs had longer time to progression and survival.

This specimen consisted of blood, obtained before dendritic cell vaccination. The clonotype was recovered from a human donor with glioblastoma.

CDR3 nucleotides: TGTGCCAGCAACAGGGACAGGCCCTCCTACGAGCAGTACTTC. Amino acid sequence: CASNRDRPSYEQYF. The rearrangement links TRBV2 to TRBJ2-7; 8 nucleotides agree with TRBD1. The CDR3 runs 14 residues. Trimming cost V 7 bases and J 0 bases; bases outside gene matches: 5. Germline lookup yields CDR1 SNHLY and CDR2 FYNNEI.